The 14 T cell receptor beta chains in this list originate from one sample, sequenced in a study of T cells after posttransplantation cyclophosphamide. This table comes from immunoSEQ multiplex PCR, and its TCRdb copy is limited to in-frame clones, with some not included. The repertoire consists of 10,000 to 15,000 clones, none detected only once. Input material: PBMCs. The origin of the receptors is a middle-aged woman in good health, CMV-negative, and a related stem cell transplant donor.

V and J are TRBV7-9 and TRBJ1-5, with D perhaps TRBD1 (5 bases). CDR1 SEHNR and CDR2 FQNEAQ come from the germline V gene (reference sequence). The CDR3 is made up of 13 amino acids. V lost 2 bases, J lost 6 bases, and 8 bases lay in between. CDR3 amino acids: CASSLTTGQPQHF. CDR3 nucleotides: TGTGCCAGCAGCTTAACTACAGGTCAGCCCCAGCATTTT.

This clone was seen many times. This rearrangement joins TRBV18 to TRBJ1-1; 8 nucleotides line up with TRBD1. This CDR3 has 13 amino acids. V dropped 8 bases and J dropped 6; count of bases not matched to a gene: 8. Germline CDR1 is KGHSH and CDR2 is LQKENI. The CDR3 nucleotides read TGTGCCAGCGACCCAGGACAGGGCGCTGAAGCTTTCTTT. This sequence encodes CASDPGQGAEAFF. The full variable domain, completed using reference TRBV18 and TRBJ1-1, is NAGVMQNPRHLVRRRGQEARLRCSPMKGHSHVYWYRQLPEEGLKFMVYLQKENIIDESGMPKERFSAEFPKEGPSILRIQQVVRGDSAAYFCASDPGQGAEAFFGQGTRLTVV.

This clone was seen repeatedly, ten times or more. V usage is TRBV5-5 and J usage is TRBJ1-2; D gene uncertain. The CDR3 sequence is 13 residues long. CDR1 and CDR2 (germline): SGHKS, YYEKEE (reference sequence). The V gene lost 0 bases and the J gene lost 4 bases, with 7 bases spanning the gap. The CDR3 DNA reads as TGTGCCAGCAGCTTGGCGGAGGGCTATGGCTACACCTTC. It encodes CASSLAEGYGYTF.

This clone was found many times. The chain uses TRBV4-1 and TRBJ1-5; 7 bases agree with TRBD1. Looked up from germline, CDR1 is MGHRA and CDR2 is YSYEKL. The CDR3 has 15 residues. Germline trimming cut 4 bases from V and 10 bases from J; bases unmatched to any gene: 13. The CDR3 sequence is CASSRETGNPQPQHF. In nucleotides, the CDR3 is TGCGCCAGCAGCCGAGAGACAGGGAACCCCCAACCCCAGCATTTT.

V gene TRBV6-5 combines with J gene TRBJ2-5; the D gene is possibly TRBD1 (5 bases). CDR1 and CDR2 from the germline V gene are MNHEY and SVGAGI. Trimming left V 5 bases short and J 7 bases short, with 17 bases between. This CDR3 comprises 14 residues. The CDR3 nucleotides read TGTGCCAGCAGTCTCGCCGACAGCACCGGGACCCAGTACTTC. As protein: CASSLADSTGTQYF.

This clone has ten or more counts. This rearrangement joins TRBV6-1 to TRBJ1-6; possibly TRBD1 for D (5 bases). CDR3 length: 13 amino acids. Germline values: CDR1 MNHNS, CDR2 SASEGT. Trimming took off 3 bases at V and 13 bases at J, with 13 bases between the two ends. The DNA of the CDR3 is TGTGCCAGCAGTGATCAGGGTCTTTCCCCCCTCCACTTT. Translating it yields CASSDQGLSPLHF.

This clone was found many times. The rearrangement links TRBV27 to TRBJ2-7; D might be TRBD2 (7 bases). The CDR3 loop spans 15 amino acids. Germline assignment: CDR1 MNHEY and CDR2 SMNVEV (reference sequence). Trimming left V 6 bases short and J 4 bases short, with 19 bases between. This CDR3 is CASSLRGGSGYEQYF. DNA of the CDR3: TGTGCCAGCAGCCTAAGGGGGGGGAGTGGTTACGAGCAGTACTTC.

This clone occurred many times. V and J are TRBV12-3 or TRBV12-4 and TRBJ2-4; D possibly corresponds to TRBD2 (5 bases). The CDR3 contains 14 residues. V dropped 8 bases and J dropped 6 bases, with 17 bases sitting between them. The CDR3 DNA reads TGTGCCAGCGCCCGAAGAGGGCCCGGAAACATTCAGTACTTC. It encodes CASARRGPGNIQYF.

The sample holds many counts of this clone. CDR3 nucleotides: TGTGCCTGGAGTGAAGGGCAGGGAAGGAAGACTGAAGCTTTCTTT. This encodes CAWSEGQGRKTEAFF. The rearrangement uses TRBV30 and TRBJ1-1, with D maybe TRBD1 (5 bases). With 1 base removed from V and 5 bases from J, the gap between germline ends came to 17 bases. The CDR3 totals 15 residues. Germline CDR1 reads GTSNPN; CDR2 reads SVGIG (reference sequence).

The CDR3 nucleotides are TGCGCCAGCAGCCAAGGGGTCGCCAGGATTTCACCCCTCCACTTT. Protein: CASSQGVARISPLHF. This chain uses TRBV4-3 with TRBJ1-6; D gene uncertain. The germline gives CDR1 LGHNA, CDR2 YSLEER. The V end lost 1 base, the J end lost 9 bases, and 13 bases lay between the germline ends. This CDR3 has 15 amino acids.

This clone was picked up many times. The V and J genes are TRBV4-2 and TRBJ1-1; TRBD1 might be the D (6 bases). CDR1 LGHNA and CDR2 YNFKEQ come from the germline V gene. This CDR3 spans 16 amino acids. Trimming pared 3 bases from V and 3 bases from J, leaving 17 bases between. The DNA of the CDR3 is TGTGCCAGCAGCCAGGTAAAGACAGGCCTTGACACTGAAGCTTTCTTT. Translation gives CASSQVKTGLDTEAFF.

Many counts were recorded for this clone. The gene calls are TRBV6-1 and TRBJ2-2; no definite D call. Deletions cut 3 bases from V and 0 bases from J, with 11 bases between. Germline V gene lookup returns CDR1 MNHNS and CDR2 SASEGT. The CDR3 totals 16 residues. The CDR3 DNA reads as TGTGCCAGCAGTGATGCTGCGGCCCCGAACACCGGGGAGCTGTTTTTT. It yields the protein CASSDAAAPNTGELFF.

This clone has a count of ten or more. J is TRBJ2-1 and V is TRBV5-8, with 7 bases aligning to TRBD1. V gave up 6 bases and J gave up 9 bases; unmatched junction bases: 15. Germline loops: CDR1 SGHTS, CDR2 YDEGEE. The CDR3 has 15 amino acids. CDR3 sequence: CASNYRDRGASEQFF. As DNA, the CDR3 is TGTGCCAGCAACTATCGGGACAGAGGGGCGAGTGAGCAGTTCTTC.

This clone was seen repeatedly, ten times or more. The chain employs TRBV28 and TRBJ1-1, with D possibly TRBD1 on 5 matching bases. CDR3 length: 13 amino acids. Germline V CDR1 and CDR2: MDHEN, SYDVKM. With 5 bases removed from V and 10 bases from J, the gap between germline ends came to 17 bases. CDR3 bases: TGTGCCAGCAGTCCCCTCGGGGGAGTAGGAGCTTTCTTT. This encodes CASSPLGGVGAFF.